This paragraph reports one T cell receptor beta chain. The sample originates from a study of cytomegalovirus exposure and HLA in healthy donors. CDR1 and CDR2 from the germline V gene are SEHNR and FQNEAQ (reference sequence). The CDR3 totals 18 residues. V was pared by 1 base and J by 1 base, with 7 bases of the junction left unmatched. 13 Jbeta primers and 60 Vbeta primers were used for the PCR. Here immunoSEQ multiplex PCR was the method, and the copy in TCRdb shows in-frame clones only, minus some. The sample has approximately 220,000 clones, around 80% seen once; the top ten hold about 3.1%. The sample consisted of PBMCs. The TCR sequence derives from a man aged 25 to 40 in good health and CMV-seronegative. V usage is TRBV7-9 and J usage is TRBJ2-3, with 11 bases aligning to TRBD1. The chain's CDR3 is CASSLEDRGRGGTDTQYF. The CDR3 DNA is TGTGCCAGCAGCTTAGAGGACAGGGGGCGGGGTGGCACAGATACGCAGTATTTT.